The next 13 T cell receptor beta chains were all read from a single sample in a study of blood T cell repertoires in COVID-19. The table came from immunoSEQ multiplex PCR; TCRdb's copy has only in-frame clones and leaves some out. The sample records about 38,000 clones, about 85% being singletons. Sequenced material: peripheral blood. Source of these receptors: a man aged 55 to 70 with COVID-19, enrolled during active disease.

This clone was seen only once. The rearrangement uses TRBV12-5 and TRBJ1-3; D remains ambiguous. Trimming cost V 4 bases and J 3 bases, with 13 bases left between them. Germline V gene sequence: CDR1 LGHNT, CDR2 FRNRAP. This CDR3 has 15 residues. In DNA, the CDR3 is TGTGCTAGTGGTTCCTCTTTCGTTTTTGGAAACACCATATATTTT. Amino acid sequence: CASGSSFVFGNTIYF.

A remark on this clone: The junction does not match germline at one end; this may be a read error. This chain connects TRBV5-4 to TRBJ1-3; 7 nucleotides align to TRBD1. The CDR3 runs 13 residues. Per germline, CDR1 SGHNT and CDR2 YYREEE (reference sequence). The CDR3 sequence is CASTLTGGNTIYF. CDR3 nucleotide sequence: TGTGCCAGCACCTTGACAGGGGGAAACACCATATATTTT.

The chain combines TRBV2 with TRBJ2-1; 11 nucleotides agree with TRBD1. Per the germline V gene, CDR1 is SNHLY and CDR2 is FYNNEI. The CDR3 has 16 amino acids. V lost 6 bases to trimming and J lost 6 bases; unmatched junction nucleotides: 10. CDR3: CASRASRDRGFNEQFF. The CDR3 nucleotides are TGTGCCAGCAGGGCGAGCCGGGACAGGGGGTTCAATGAGCAGTTCTTC.

This sequence joins TRBV18 and TRBJ2-2; 8 nucleotides line up with TRBD1. The CDR3 runs to 16 residues. V trimming: 4 bases; J trimming: 1 base; junction bases outside the gene matches: 5. Germline lookup yields CDR1 KGHSH and CDR2 LQKENI. Here the CDR3 reads CASSLRTGMNTGELFF. CDR3 sequence (DNA): TGTGCCAGCTCACTCCGGACAGGGATGAACACCGGGGAGCTGTTTTTT.

The V gene is TRBV19, the J gene TRBJ2-3; TRBD1 matches at 7 bases. The CDR3 runs to 14 residues. V was pared by 8 bases and J by 3 bases, with 8 bases of the junction left unmatched. CDR1 and CDR2 from the germline V gene are LNHDA and SQIVND (reference sequence). The CDR3, as DNA: TGTGCCAGTCGGACAGGCAGTCTAACAGATACGCAGTATTTT. Translating gives CASRTGSLTDTQYF.

This chain connects TRBV12-5 to TRBJ1-5, with D perhaps TRBD1 (6 bases). Looked up from germline, CDR1 is LGHNT and CDR2 is FRNRAP. The CDR3 loop spans 13 amino acids. With 5 bases removed from V and 6 bases from J, the gap between germline ends came to 11 bases. This CDR3 reads CASGPPGVQPQHF. The CDR3 nucleotides are TGTGCTAGTGGTCCCCCAGGGGTTCAGCCCCAGCATTTT.

The V gene is TRBV6-5, the J gene TRBJ2-3, with 9 bases matching TRBD2. This CDR3 is 14 amino acids long. CDR1 and CDR2 from the germline V gene are MNHEY and SVGAGI. The junction had 3 bases not matched to a gene; V was cut back by 4 bases and J by 4 bases. This CDR3 is CASSSSGIADTQYF. For the CDR3, the DNA is TGTGCCAGCAGTTCTAGCGGGATCGCAGATACGCAGTATTTT.

V is TRBV6-1 and J is TRBJ1-2, with D hard to call. From germline, CDR1 is MNHNS and CDR2 SASEGT. The CDR3 covers 14 residues. Trimming shortened V by 2 bases and J by 1 base, and 8 bases separated the two germline ends. DNA for the CDR3: TGTGCCAGCAGTGAACCGAGGATTAACTATGGCTACACCTTC. As protein: CASSEPRINYGYTF.

The chain employs TRBV7-2 and TRBJ2-7, with TRBD1 as a possible D gene (6 bases). This CDR3 is built from 15 residues. From germline, CDR1 is SGHTA and CDR2 FQGNSA. The V end lost 4 bases, the J end lost 1 base, and 14 bases lay between the germline ends. This chain's CDR3 is CASSSTWGPSYEQYF. DNA for the CDR3: TGTGCCAGCAGCTCAACTTGGGGGCCTTCCTACGAGCAGTACTTC.

The chain employs TRBV18 and TRBJ1-5; the match to TRBD1 covers 7 bases. Germline loops: CDR1 KGHSH, CDR2 LQKENI. The CDR3 totals 15 residues. The V gene end was trimmed by 6 bases and the J gene end by 4 bases; junction bases not matched to a gene: 9. CDR3 sequence: CASSLGTVGNQPQHF. The CDR3 DNA sequence: TGTGCCAGCTCCCTCGGGACAGTTGGGAATCAGCCCCAGCATTTT.

A word on this clone: Compared with germline, one end of the junction differs, possibly owing to a read error. The chain employs TRBV5-1 and TRBJ1-2; 8 bases align to TRBD1. The CDR3 has 18 residues. Germline CDR1 SGHRS, CDR2 YFSETQ. The CDR3 DNA is TGCGCCCGCAGCTGCGGGGGGGGCCAGGGGGCTCCTCGCTCTGGCTACACCTTC. This gives the protein CARSCGGGQGAPRSGYTF.

The genes are TRBV3-1 (or the pseudogene TRBV3-2) and TRBJ1-2; 9 bases map to TRBD1. CDR1 is LGHDT, CDR2 YNNKEL, per germline (reference sequence). This CDR3 spans 13 amino acids. V lost 4 bases to trimming and J lost 6 bases; unmatched junction nucleotides: 3. The CDR3 DNA reads TGTGCCAGCAGCCTCCGGACAGGGGATGGCTACACCTTC. It is translated as CASSLRTGDGYTF.

This clone has only a few counts. CDR3 amino acids: CASSIWTGDQPQHF. The CDR3 DNA sequence: TGTGCCAGTAGTATCTGGACAGGGGATCAGCCCCAGCATTTT. The rearrangement joins TRBV19 to TRBJ1-5; 9 nucleotides align to TRBD1. Germline V gene data show CDR1 as LNHDA and CDR2 as SQIVND (reference sequence). Trimming took 3 bases from V and 5 from J; bases not matched to a gene: 2. The CDR3 runs to 14 residues.